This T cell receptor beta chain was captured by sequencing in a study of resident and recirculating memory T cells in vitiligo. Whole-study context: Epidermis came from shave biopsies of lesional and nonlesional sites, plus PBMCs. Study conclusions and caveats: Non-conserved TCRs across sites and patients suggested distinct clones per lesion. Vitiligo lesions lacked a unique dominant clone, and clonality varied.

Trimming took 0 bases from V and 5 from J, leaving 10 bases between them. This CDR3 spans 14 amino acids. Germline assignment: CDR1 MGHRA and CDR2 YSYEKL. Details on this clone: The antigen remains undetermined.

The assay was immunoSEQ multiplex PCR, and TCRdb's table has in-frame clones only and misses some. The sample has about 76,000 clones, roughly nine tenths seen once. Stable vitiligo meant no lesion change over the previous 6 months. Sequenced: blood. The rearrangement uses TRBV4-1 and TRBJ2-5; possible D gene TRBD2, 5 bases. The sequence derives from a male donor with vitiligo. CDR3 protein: CASSQEYRGETQYF. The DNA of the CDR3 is TGCGCCAGCAGCCAAGAATACCGAGGGGAGACCCAGTACTTC.